This T cell receptor (beta chain) was captured in a study of T and B cells in COVID-19 patients. The overall study: Most recovered patients had mild to moderate COVID-19 treated as outpatients. At median age about 31 years, recovered patients were younger than active-infection patients at approximately 68. In the active-infection cohort, nine tenths of the roughly 20 patients had comorbidities linked to unfavorable COVID-19 outcome.

This clonotype has a handful of counts. BIOMED2 TRB-A/B primer pools were used in multiplex TRB PCR. TCRdb re-called the multiplex PCR reads through MiXCR, storing one row per CDR3 protein. The sample holds 8,700 or so distinct CDR3 sequences, 30% to 40% seen once. From blood, 250-500 ng of genomic DNA served as TRB template. The source is a human donor who had recovered from COVID-19. The material sequenced was blood.

In nucleotides, the CDR3 is TGTGCCAGCAGCCAGGTAGGGACAGGTTACTACGAGCAGTACTTC. As protein: CASSQVGTGYYEQYF. This rearrangement joins TRBV5-6 to TRBJ2-7, with TRBD1 identical over 8 bases. Germline values: CDR1 SGHDT, CDR2 YYEEEE. Losses at the gene ends were 4 bases for V and 3 bases for J; bases not matched to a gene: 9. This CDR3 has 15 residues.